The 23 T cell receptor beta chains below come from one sample, sequenced in a study of OX40 agonist ivuxolimab in advanced cancers. Only in-frame clones appear in the TCRdb table, and some are missing; sequencing was by immunoSEQ multiplex PCR. The data hold some 41,000 clones, with approximately 90% observed a single time. The material sequenced was CD4+ or CD8+ T cells sorted from blood, taken in a trial of the OX40 agonist ivuxolimab. These receptors were obtained from an adult with an advanced solid tumor such as melanoma, head and neck, liver or kidney cancer.

The chain uses TRBV7-9 and TRBJ2-5; no firm D call. CDR3 size: 13 residues. V was clipped by 1 base and J by 3 bases, with 6 bases between them. CDR1 is SEHNR, CDR2 FQNEAQ, per germline (reference sequence). As DNA, the CDR3 is TGTGCCAGCAGCTTAGAGGCAGAAGAGACCCAGTACTTC. This sequence encodes CASSLEAEETQYF.

This chain uses TRBV7-2 with TRBJ2-2; possibly TRBD1 for D (6 bases). CDR1 SGHTA and CDR2 FQGNSA come from the germline V gene. CDR3 size: 15 residues. V was shortened by 1 base and J by 7 bases, with 13 bases between the two germline ends. The CDR3 loop is CASSLGTGMGGELFF. In DNA form, the CDR3 reads TGTGCCAGCAGCTTAGGAACAGGGATGGGCGGGGAGCTGTTTTTT.

This chain joins TRBV27 and TRBJ2-7; 8 positions match TRBD1. Germline CDR1 reads MNHEY; CDR2 reads SMNVEV (reference sequence). With V trimmed by 4 bases and J by 2 bases, 4 bases remained unmatched. The length of the CDR3 is 14 residues. DNA of the CDR3: TGTGCCAGCAGTTGGACAGGGACTGCCTACGAGCAGTACTTC. As protein: CASSWTGTAYEQYF.

The V call is TRBV18, the J call TRBJ2-1, with D uncertain. Germline CDR1 KGHSH, CDR2 LQKENI. The CDR3 length is 15 residues. The germline V and J ends were trimmed by 3 bases and 6 bases, with 15 bases remaining between them. The CDR3 nucleotides are TGTGCCAGCTCACCGGGATTAATTAAGGGCAATGAGCAGTTCTTC. As protein: CASSPGLIKGNEQFF.

The chain carries TRBV5-1 and TRBJ2-5, with 9 bases lining up with TRBD1. V dropped 3 bases and J dropped 2; count of bases not matched to a gene: 2. Germline V gene sequence: CDR1 SGHRS, CDR2 YFSETQ. The CDR3 totals 14 residues. CDR3 bases: TGCGCCAGCAGCTCCGGACAGGGGCAAGAGACCCAGTACTTC. Encoded protein: CASSSGQGQETQYF.

The rearrangement uses TRBV5-6 and TRBJ2-1; 10 nucleotides match TRBD1. The trim removed 4 bases at V and 4 bases at J, leaving 5 bases unmatched. The CDR3 consists of 15 residues. Per the germline V gene, CDR1 is SGHDT and CDR2 is YYEEEE. The CDR3 region has the DNA TGTGCCAGCAGCCGAGGACAGGGGGAGTACAATGAGCAGTTCTTC. Encoded protein: CASSRGQGEYNEQFF.

The V gene is TRBV15, the J gene TRBJ2-6, with D possibly TRBD1 on 7 matching bases. The V gene's germline CDR1 is LNHNV and CDR2 YYDKDF (reference sequence). Trimming stripped 8 bases from V and 0 bases from J, with 17 bases between. This CDR3 comprises 17 residues. DNA for the CDR3: TGTGCCACCGGCGCGGGGACAGTGGGCTCTGGGGCCAACGTCCTGACTTTC. Its protein is CATGAGTVGSGANVLTF.

The J gene is TRBJ1-1, the V gene TRBV21-1; the D segment call TRBD1 is taken from the table without a DNA check. TRBV21-1 is tagged as a pseudogene. The CDR3 runs 13 residues. The CDR3 is CASYPGRGTEAFF. The CDR3 nucleotides are TGTGCCAGCTATCCAGGCAGGGGCACTGAAGCTTTCTTT.

This clone was found once. CDR3 coding DNA: TGTGCCAGCAGCGAATGGGGGGGGAACTCCTACGAGCAGTACTTC. Amino acid sequence: CASSEWGGNSYEQYF. The chain combines TRBV7-2 with TRBJ2-7; 7 nucleotides line up with TRBD2. The CDR3 length is 15 residues. V was pared by 5 bases and J by 0 bases, with 7 bases of the junction left unmatched. Germline loops: CDR1 SGHTA, CDR2 FQGNSA. Variable domain in full (rest from reference TRBV7-2 and TRBJ2-7): GAGVSQSPSNKVTEKGKDVELRCDPISGHTALYWYRQSLGQGLEFLIYFQGNSAPDKSGLPSDRFSAERTGGSVSTLTIQRTQQEDSAVYLCASSEWGGNSYEQYFGPGTRLTVT.

This clone has more than one count but fewer than ten. Other nucleotide sequences from this sample produce the same CDR3. This chain joins TRBV7-8 and TRBJ2-7, with D unclear. Germline CDR1 is SGHVS and CDR2 is FQNEAQ. The CDR3 is made up of 13 amino acids. Trimming took off 0 bases at V and 3 bases at J, with 6 bases between the two ends. This chain's CDR3 is CASSLAIGYEQYF. The CDR3 DNA reads as TGTGCCAGCAGCTTAGCAATCGGCTACGAGCAGTACTTC.

This clone appeared a single time. The chain recombines TRBV13 with TRBJ1-5, with 9 nucleotides matching TRBD1. V lost 4 bases, J lost 5 bases, and 9 bases stayed unmatched. CDR3 length: 16 residues. Germline lookup yields CDR1 PRHDT and CDR2 FYEKMQ (reference sequence). The CDR3 reads CASSSSLTGGYQPQHF. The CDR3 DNA reads as TGTGCCAGCAGCTCCTCCCTGACAGGGGGGTATCAGCCCCAGCATTTT.

This rearrangement joins TRBV29-1 to TRBJ1-1; 7 bases are a match to TRBD1. Germline-derived CDR1 and CDR2 are SQVTM and ANQGSEA. The CDR3 has 14 amino acids. The V and J ends lost 5 bases and 1 base, in that order; junction bases with no gene match: 7. Written as DNA, the CDR3 is TGCAGCGTTCCCACAGGGGCGGGGAACACTGAAGCTTTCTTT. Protein product: CSVPTGAGNTEAFF.

The J gene is TRBJ2-2, the V gene TRBV15; the match to TRBD2 covers 9 bases. Trimming at V came to 0 bases and at J to 4 bases, leaving 3 bases not matched to a gene. The CDR3 runs to 16 residues. CDR1 LNHNV and CDR2 YYDKDF come from the germline V gene (reference sequence). This chain's CDR3 is CATSRDLAGSTGELFF. The CDR3 DNA follows: TGTGCCACCAGCAGAGATCTAGCGGGGAGCACCGGGGAGCTGTTTTTT.

Worth noting for this clone: Given the absence of the conserved phenylalanine or tryptophan at the CDR3 end, a read error is likely. The V call is TRBV18, the J call TRBJ1-6, with D hard to call. CDR3 length: 12 residues. Trimming left V 2 bases short and J 8 bases short, with 4 bases between. The V gene's germline CDR1 is KGHSH and CDR2 LQKENI. The CDR3 protein is CASSPYDSPLHL. In DNA form, the CDR3 reads TGTGCCAGCTCACCATACGATTCACCCCTCCACCTT.

About this clone: This likely comes from a read error, as the CDR3 has no conserved phenylalanine or tryptophan at its end. This chain connects TRBV6-1 to TRBJ1-6; 7 bases line up with TRBD1. After removal of 1 base from V and 9 bases from J, the junction contained 6 bases not matched to a gene. The CDR3 is made up of 15 amino acids. Per the germline V gene, CDR1 is MNHNS and CDR2 is SASEGT. CDR3 loop: CASSEGGTVRSPLHL. The CDR3 DNA reads as TGTGCCAGCAGTGAAGGGGGGACAGTTCGTTCACCCCTCCACCTT.

This clone has a single count. The chain carries TRBV7-9 and TRBJ2-7; 10 nucleotides agree with TRBD1. This CDR3 comprises 14 residues. V shed 4 bases and J 6 bases; nucleotides not matched to a gene: 6. Germline CDR1 is SEHNR and CDR2 is FQNEAQ (reference sequence). The CDR3 loop reads CASSSRDRGSEQYF. CDR3 in DNA: TGTGCCAGCAGCTCCCGGGACAGGGGAAGCGAGCAGTACTTC. The full variable domain, in which reference TRBV7-9 and TRBJ2-7 provide the parts outside the CDR3, is DTGVSQNPRHKITKRGQNVTFRCDPISEHNRLYWYRQTLGQGPEFLTYFQNEAQLEKSRLLSDRFSAERPKGSFSTLEIQRTEQGDSAMYLCASSSRDRGSEQYFGPGTRLTVT.

This chain links TRBV29-1 with TRBJ1-1, with a tentative D call TRBD1 (5 bases). CDR1 is SQVTM, CDR2 ANQGSEA, per germline. The CDR3 has 13 residues. V lost 8 bases and J lost 3, with 16 bases in between. The CDR3 nucleotides are TGCAGCACATTTAATGGGGGGGACACTGAAGCTTTCTTT. The encoded protein is CSTFNGGDTEAFF.

This chain connects TRBV5-6 to TRBJ1-5; TRBD1 might be the D (5 bases). The V gene's germline CDR1 is SGHDT and CDR2 YYEEEE. This CDR3 region has 17 residues. Trimming left V 3 bases short and J 5 bases short, with 21 bases between. CDR3 sequence: CASSSRWGIRVHQPQHF. The CDR3 DNA follows: TGTGCCAGCAGCTCGCGATGGGGTATCAGGGTTCATCAGCCCCAGCATTTT.

This rearrangement joins TRBV2 to TRBJ2-2; 7 bases agree with TRBD1. The CDR3 length is 15 residues. The V and J ends lost 8 bases and 7 bases, in that order; junction bases with no gene match: 13. Germline values: CDR1 SNHLY, CDR2 FYNNEI. CDR3 loop: CASQRSQGVVGELFF. In DNA form, the CDR3 reads TGTGCCAGCCAGCGAAGCCAGGGGGTCGTCGGGGAGCTGTTTTTT.

The V gene is TRBV7-9, the J gene TRBJ2-1; tentatively, D is TRBD2 (5 bases). Trimming cost V 5 bases and J 3 bases, with 11 bases left between them. The CDR3 covers 14 residues. The germline CDR1 and CDR2 sequences are SEHNR and FQNEAQ (reference sequence). The CDR3 DNA follows: TGTGCCAGCAGCCACGGCGGACTCTACAATGAGCAGTTCTTC. Translating it yields CASSHGGLYNEQFF.

The chain combines TRBV19 with TRBJ2-5; D could derive from TRBD1 or TRBD2 (5 bases each). Trimming took off 8 bases at V and 4 bases at J, with 17 bases between the two ends. Germline V gene data show CDR1 as LNHDA and CDR2 as SQIVND (reference sequence). CDR3 length: 14 amino acids. CDR3 in DNA: TGTGCCAGTCGCCGACGGGGCCAACGAGAGACCCAGTACTTC. Its translation is CASRRRGQRETQYF.

The sample holds a few counts of this clone. V is TRBV7-9 and J is TRBJ1-5, with a possible D match to TRBD1 (6 bases). The germline V gene encodes CDR1 SEHNR and CDR2 FQNEAQ (reference sequence). The CDR3 sequence is 16 residues long. Between the trimmed V and J ends, which lost 5 bases and 4 bases, there was a span of 18 bases. This CDR3 reads CASSTPSDRVNQPQHF. CDR3 nucleotides: TGTGCCAGCAGCACCCCGTCGGACAGAGTAAATCAGCCCCAGCATTTT. Full variable domain (outside the CDR3, taken from reference TRBV7-9 and TRBJ1-5): DTGVSQNPRHKITKRGQNVTFRCDPISEHNRLYWYRQTLGQGPEFLTYFQNEAQLEKSRLLSDRFSAERPKGSFSTLEIQRTEQGDSAMYLCASSTPSDRVNQPQHFGDGTRLSIL.

Turning to this clone: Because the CDR3's place on the DNA is in doubt, the DNA is left out and the CDR3 is given as listed by TCRdb. The chain combines TRBV5-1 with TRBJ2-5; whether TRBD1, the table's D call, matches the DNA was not checked. From germline, CDR1 is SGHRS and CDR2 YFSETQ. The CDR3 has 17 amino acids, counting both end residues. CDR3 protein: CASSLFGPGSNQETQYF.